This T cell receptor beta chain was captured by sequencing in a study of post-analysis software for immune sequencing data (dated by TCRdb to the mid-2010s). With regard to the full study: Recorded disease courses included relapsing-remitting, secondary progressive and progressive-relapsing multiple sclerosis, with some patients lacking subtype annotation. The patient repertoires were set against eleven to twelve previously published healthy control repertoires from donors whose ages ranged from about 6 to 27 years. A subset of samples was prepared in parallel using single-end sample barcoding, then pooled and co-amplified after Illumina adapter ligation.

TCR beta repertoires were profiled from peripheral blood of roughly 13 young patients with multiple sclerosis to demonstrate the VDJtools post-analysis software. The multiple sclerosis patients were children and adolescents ranging in age from about 6 to 17 years. Overall study outcomes, separate from this receptor: Significantly higher frequencies in patients than in controls were found for five TRBV segments, including TRBV5-6, TRBV5-1 and TRBV20-1. The multiple sclerosis patient group was slightly younger than the control group. Direct clustering with F measure showed strong co-clustering of samples prepared in the same batch, prompting a batch-effect correction. Significantly lower normalized Chao1 diversity was found in multiple sclerosis patients than in controls, suggesting substantial peripheral T-cell clonal expansion.

The CDR3 has 14 amino acids, counting the end cysteine and phenylalanine. Only the CDR3 DNA stays, 42 bases, in frame from base 1. V is pared back by 7 bases and J by 4 bases, with 15 bases lying between the germline termini. The germline V gene gives CDR1 as SGHAT and CDR2 as FQNNGV. This clonotype was picked up many times. It has no known antigen specificity. Qualities for individual bases were not recorded, and no much larger clone is one base off. Receptor amplification or capture employed PCR. Sequencing took place on an Illumina HiSeq 2500. To reduce PCR and sequencing biases, unique molecular identifiers were built into the TCR beta cDNA libraries. Every 1 to 10 million input T cells yielded about 500,000 cDNA molecules, meaning each molecule approximated one T cell. The patient libraries were prepared and sequenced using the same protocol as the earlier healthy control dataset. Samples belonging to the same batch were prepared together, multiplexed and sequenced on a shared HiSeq lane. The authors' analysis ran thus. Raw barcoded reads were processed with MIGEC, and single-read molecular identifier groups were discarded before consensus assembly and CDR3 extraction. Clonotype tables were post-analysed with VDJtools, and diversity was normalized by down-sampling all datasets to the smallest sample size. To correct batch-related cross-sample contamination, repertoire overlap clustering matched CDR3 amino acid sequences but not nucleotide sequences. TCRdb ran its own pipeline on the public reads, namely fastp trimming at Q25 and MiXCR clone calling, and kept in-frame beta chains. Each entry merges the rows of one CDR3 protein and shows their most common DNA and genes. What appears here as the V and J calls and clone size reflects TCRdb's work, not the paper's. The sample table contains roughly 800,000 distinct CDR3 sequences; only one count was recorded for less than 35% of them. Approximately 0.6% of the sample is in the top ten clones.

Source material: blood. The receptor was isolated from a girl under 18 with multiple sclerosis. The rearranged segments are TRBV11-2 and TRBJ2-3; the D call is tentative, TRBD1 or TRBD2, as each matches 6 bases. The DNA sequence is given as TGTGCCAGCAAGGGGGGCCAGTTTTCAGATACGCAGTATTTT. Its product reads: CASKGGQFSDTQYF. The entire variable domain, with the stretches around the CDR3 drawn from the reference TRBV11-2 and TRBJ2-3 proteins, is EAGVAQSPRYKIIEKRQSVAFWCNPISGHATLYWYQQILGQGPKLLIQFQNNGVVDDSQLPKDRFSAERLKGVDSTLKIQPAKLEDSAVYLCASKGGQFSDTQYFGPGTRLTVL.